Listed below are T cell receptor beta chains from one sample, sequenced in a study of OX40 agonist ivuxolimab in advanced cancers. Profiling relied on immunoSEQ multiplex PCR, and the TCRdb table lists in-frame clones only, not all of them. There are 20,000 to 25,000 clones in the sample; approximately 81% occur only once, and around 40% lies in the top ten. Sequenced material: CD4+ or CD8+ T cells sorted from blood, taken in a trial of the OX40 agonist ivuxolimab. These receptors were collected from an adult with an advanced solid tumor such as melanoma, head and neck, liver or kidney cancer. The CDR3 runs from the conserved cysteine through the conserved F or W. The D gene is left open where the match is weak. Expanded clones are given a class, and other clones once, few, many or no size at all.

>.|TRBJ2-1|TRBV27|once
CASSLSAPQVPPYNEQFF
TGTGCCAGCAGTTTATCAGCCCCCCAGGTACCCCCCTACAATGAGCAGTTCTTC
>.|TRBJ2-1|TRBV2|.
CASSDRYNEQFF
TGTGCCAGCAGTGACCGCTACAATGAGCAGTTCTTC
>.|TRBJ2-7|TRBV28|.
CASSLDNSYEQYF
TGTGCCAGCTCCCTCGACAACTCCTACGAGCAGTACTTC
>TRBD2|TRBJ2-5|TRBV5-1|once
CASSLFPGLAGEETQYF
TGCGCCAGCAGCCTCTTCCCGGGACTAGCGGGGGAAGAGACCCAGTACTTC
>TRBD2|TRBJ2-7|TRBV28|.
CASSFWSGGAYEQYF
TGTGCCAGCAGTTTTTGGAGCGGGGGCGCCTACGAGCAGTACTTC
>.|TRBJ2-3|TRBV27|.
CASSFRGPTDTQYF
TGTGCCAGCAGTTTTCGGGGCCCCACAGATACGCAGTATTTT
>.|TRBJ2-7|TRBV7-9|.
CASVTAYEQYF
TGTGCCAGCGTGACGGCCTACGAGCAGTACTTC
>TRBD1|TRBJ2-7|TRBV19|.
CASSFQGARYEQYF
TGTGCCAGTAGTTTTCAGGGGGCCCGCTACGAGCAGTACTTC
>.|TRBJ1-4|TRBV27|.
CASSPVRGEKLFF
TGTGCCAGCAGTCCAGTCCGGGGTGAAAAACTGTTTTTT
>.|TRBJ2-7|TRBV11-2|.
CASSPGIENEQYF
TGTGCCAGCAGCCCCGGGATAGAAAACGAGCAGTACTTC
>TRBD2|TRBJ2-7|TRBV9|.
CASSVEAGVGSEQYF
TGTGCCAGCAGCGTAGAAGCGGGGGTTGGATCCGAGCAGTACTTC
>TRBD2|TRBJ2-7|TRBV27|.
CASSLLAGDLYEQYF
TGTGCCAGCAGTTTGCTAGCGGGGGACCTGTATGAGCAGTACTTC
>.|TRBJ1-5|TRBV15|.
CATSRDNRVGQPQHF
TGTGCCACCAGCAGAGATAACAGGGTTGGTCAGCCCCAGCATTTT
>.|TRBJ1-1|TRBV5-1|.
CASSLGQANTEAFF
TGCGCCAGCAGCTTGGGACAGGCGAACACTGAAGCTTTCTTT
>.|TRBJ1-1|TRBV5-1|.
CASSLASAFDNLNTEAFF
TGCGCCAGCAGCTTGGCCTCCGCCTTTGACAACTTGAACACTGAAGCTTTCTTT
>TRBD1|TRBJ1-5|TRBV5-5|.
CASSQVGQSSQPQHF
TGTGCCAGCAGCCAAGTGGGACAGTCTAGTCAGCCCCAGCATTTT
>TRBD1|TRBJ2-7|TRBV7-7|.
CASSLGEGTGAPEQYF
TGTGCCAGCAGCTTAGGAGAGGGGACAGGAGCCCCCGAGCAGTACTTC
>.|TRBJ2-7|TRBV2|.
CASEQGYEQYF
TGTGCCAGCGAACAGGGCTACGAGCAGTACTTC
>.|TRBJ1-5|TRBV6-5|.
CASSYTDPNQPQHF
TGTGCCAGCAGTTACACAGACCCCAATCAGCCCCAGCATTTT
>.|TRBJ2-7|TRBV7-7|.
CASSLAPGGIYEQYF
TGTGCCAGCAGCTTGGCCCCAGGGGGGATCTACGAGCAGTACTTC
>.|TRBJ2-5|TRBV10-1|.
CASSHPASSGETQYF
TGCGCCAGCAGCCACCCGGCTAGCTCAGGAGAGACCCAGTACTTC
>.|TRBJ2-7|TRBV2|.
CASSEALGGAWEQYF
TGTGCCAGCAGTGAAGCGCTGGGGGGCGCATGGGAGCAGTACTTC
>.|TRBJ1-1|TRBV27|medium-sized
CASSLGPANPEAFF
TGTGCCAGCAGTTTGGGACCAGCGAACCCTGAAGCTTTCTTT
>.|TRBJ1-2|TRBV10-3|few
CAISESSTDVFYGYGYTF
TGTGCCATCAGTGAGTCAAGTACAGACGTCTTCTACGGATATGGCTACACCTTC
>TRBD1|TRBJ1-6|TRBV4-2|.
CASSQVGQDNSPLHF
TGTGCCAGCAGCCAAGTGGGACAGGATAATTCACCCCTCCACTTT
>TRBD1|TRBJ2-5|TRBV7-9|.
CASSPGQGAGETQYF
TGTGCCAGCAGCCCGGGACAGGGGGCGGGGGAGACCCAGTACTTC
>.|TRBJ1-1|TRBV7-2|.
CASSRPGWAEAFF
TGTGCCAGCAGCCGTCCAGGTTGGGCTGAAGCTTTCTTT
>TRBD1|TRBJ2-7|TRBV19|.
CASSWTGGYGQYF
TGTGCCAGTAGCTGGACAGGGGGCTACGGGCAGTACTTC
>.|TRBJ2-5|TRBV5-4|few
CASSFEGIQETQYF
TGTGCCAGCAGCTTTGAGGGGATCCAAGAGACCCAGTACTTC
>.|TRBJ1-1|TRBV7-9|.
CASSPDSGETEAFF
TGTGCCAGCAGCCCGGACAGCGGGGAGACTGAAGCTTTCTTT
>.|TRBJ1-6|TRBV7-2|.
CASSLGPAYYNSPLHF
TGTGCCAGCAGCTTAGGGCCGGCTTACTATAATTCACCCCTCCACTTT
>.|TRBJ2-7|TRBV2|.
CATKGDRQYF
TGTGCCACCAAGGGGGATAGGCAGTACTTC
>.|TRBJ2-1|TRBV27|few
CASTPNSGLYNEQFF
TGTGCCAGCACTCCAAATTCGGGTCTCTACAATGAGCAGTTCTTC
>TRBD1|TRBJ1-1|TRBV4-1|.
CASSQLRTGRTEAFF
TGCGCCAGCAGCCAACTCCGGACAGGGAGGACTGAAGCTTTCTTT
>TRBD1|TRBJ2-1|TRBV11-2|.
CASSPGQGGDNEQFF
TGTGCCAGCAGCCCTGGACAGGGTGGGGACAATGAGCAGTTCTTC
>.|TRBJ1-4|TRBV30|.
CAWDISGTVNEKLFF
TGTGCCTGGGATATATCCGGGACGGTTAATGAAAAACTGTTTTTT
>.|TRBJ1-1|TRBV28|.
CASSLWDSLETEAFF
TGTGCCAGCAGTTTATGGGACAGCCTGGAGACTGAAGCTTTCTTT
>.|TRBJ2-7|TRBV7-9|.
CASSHGTSYEQYF
TGTGCCAGCAGCCACGGGACTTCCTACGAGCAGTACTTC
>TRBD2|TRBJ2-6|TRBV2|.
CASGLLGVSGGPNSGANVLTF
TGTGCCAGCGGACTACTCGGGGTTAGCGGGGGCCCTAACTCTGGGGCCAACGTCCTGACTTTC
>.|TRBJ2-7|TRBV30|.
CAWTLGERSYEQYF
TGTGCCTGGACCCTGGGGGAGCGCTCCTACGAGCAGTACTTC
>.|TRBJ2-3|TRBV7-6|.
CASSQLVGGTDTQYF
TGTGCCAGCAGCCAGTTAGTCGGGGGCACAGATACGCAGTATTTT
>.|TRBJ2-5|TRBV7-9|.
CASSWWGELQETQYF
TGTGCCAGCAGCTGGTGGGGGGAACTCCAAGAGACCCAGTACTTC
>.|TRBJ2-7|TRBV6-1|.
CASTYYEQYF
TGTGCCAGCACCTACTACGAGCAGTACTTC
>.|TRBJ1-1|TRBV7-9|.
CASRGSVGRTEAFF
TGTGCCAGCAGGGGGTCCGTGGGGCGGACTGAAGCTTTCTTT
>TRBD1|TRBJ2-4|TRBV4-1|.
CASSPSGQGADQYF
TGCGCCAGCAGCCCTAGTGGGCAGGGGGCCGACCAGTACTTC
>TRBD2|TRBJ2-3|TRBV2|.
CASSVASGGAVDTQYF
TGTGCCAGCAGTGTCGCTAGCGGGGGCGCCGTGGATACGCAGTATTTT
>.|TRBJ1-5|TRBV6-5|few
CASSYGGYSNQPQHF
TGTGCCAGCAGTTACGGCGGGTATAGCAATCAGCCCCAGCATTTT
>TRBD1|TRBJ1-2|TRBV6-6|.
CASSSTGPLYGYTF
TGTGCCAGCAGTTCGACAGGGCCCCTCTATGGCTACACCTTC
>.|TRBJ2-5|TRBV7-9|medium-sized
CASSLGRTSQETQYF
TGTGCCAGCAGCCTTGGGAGGACGAGCCAAGAGACCCAGTACTTC
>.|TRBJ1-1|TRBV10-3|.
CAIRPPGNTEAFF
TGTGCCATCAGACCTCCCGGGAACACTGAAGCTTTCTTT
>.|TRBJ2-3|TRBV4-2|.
CASSQDVSGRSSWYF
TGTGCCAGCAGCCAAGACGTCTCTGGTCGGAGCTCGTGGTATTTT
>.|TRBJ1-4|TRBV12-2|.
CASRTLDSRKLFF
TGTGCAAGTCGCACCCTGGACAGCCGTAAACTGTTTTTT
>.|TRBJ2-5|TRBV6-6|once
CASSYSTTTQYF
TGTGCCAGCAGTTACTCCACAACGACCCAGTACTTC